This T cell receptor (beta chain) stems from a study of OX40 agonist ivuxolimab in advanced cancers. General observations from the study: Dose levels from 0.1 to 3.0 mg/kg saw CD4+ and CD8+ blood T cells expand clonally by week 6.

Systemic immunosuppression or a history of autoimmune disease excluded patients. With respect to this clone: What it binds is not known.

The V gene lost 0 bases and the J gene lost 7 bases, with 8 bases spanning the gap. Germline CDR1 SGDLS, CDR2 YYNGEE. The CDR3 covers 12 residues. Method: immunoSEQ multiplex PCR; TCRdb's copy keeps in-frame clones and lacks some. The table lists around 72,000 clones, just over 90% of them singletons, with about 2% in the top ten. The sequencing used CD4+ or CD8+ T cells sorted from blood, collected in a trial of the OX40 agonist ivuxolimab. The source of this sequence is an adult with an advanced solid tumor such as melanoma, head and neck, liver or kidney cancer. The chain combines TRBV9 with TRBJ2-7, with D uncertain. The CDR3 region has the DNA TGTGCCAGCAGCGTAGCCTATGGTGAGCAGTACTTC. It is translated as CASSVAYGEQYF.